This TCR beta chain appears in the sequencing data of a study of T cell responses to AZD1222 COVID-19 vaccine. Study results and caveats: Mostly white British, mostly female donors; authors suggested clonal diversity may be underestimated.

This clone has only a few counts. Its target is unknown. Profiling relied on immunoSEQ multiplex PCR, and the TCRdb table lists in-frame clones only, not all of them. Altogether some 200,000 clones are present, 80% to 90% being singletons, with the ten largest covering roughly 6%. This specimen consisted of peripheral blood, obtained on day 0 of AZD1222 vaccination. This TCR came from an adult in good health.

The CDR3 nucleotides are TGTGCCAGCAGTTTAGCGGCTAGCGGGAGCACAGATACGCAGTATTTT. Protein sequence: CASSLAASGSTDTQYF. The chain uses TRBV28 and TRBJ2-3; the match to TRBD2 covers 8 bases. Germline CDR1 reads MDHEN; CDR2 reads SYDVKM. V was clipped by 2 bases and J by 0 bases; unmatched bases: 4. This CDR3 contains 16 residues.